This T cell receptor beta chain was identified during a study of control samples from healthy donors and cancer patients. Sequencing used immunoSEQ multiplex PCR; TCRdb keeps in-frame clones, though not all of them. The data contain roughly 170,000 clones, 75% to 95% of them seen just once; the ten biggest clones take up roughly 2%. A single count supports this clone. Trimming removed 5 bases from V and 12 bases from J, with 10 bases in between. This CDR3 comprises 11 residues. CDR1 and CDR2 from the germline V gene are SNHLY and FYNNEI. This TCR derives from a woman between 40 and 50 years old in good health. The sequenced sample consisted of blood. The rearrangement uses TRBV2 and TRBJ1-4, with D unclear. The CDR3 nucleotides are TGTGCCAGCAGTCTAGTCGAGGAACTGTTTTTT. Translation: CASSLVEELFF.